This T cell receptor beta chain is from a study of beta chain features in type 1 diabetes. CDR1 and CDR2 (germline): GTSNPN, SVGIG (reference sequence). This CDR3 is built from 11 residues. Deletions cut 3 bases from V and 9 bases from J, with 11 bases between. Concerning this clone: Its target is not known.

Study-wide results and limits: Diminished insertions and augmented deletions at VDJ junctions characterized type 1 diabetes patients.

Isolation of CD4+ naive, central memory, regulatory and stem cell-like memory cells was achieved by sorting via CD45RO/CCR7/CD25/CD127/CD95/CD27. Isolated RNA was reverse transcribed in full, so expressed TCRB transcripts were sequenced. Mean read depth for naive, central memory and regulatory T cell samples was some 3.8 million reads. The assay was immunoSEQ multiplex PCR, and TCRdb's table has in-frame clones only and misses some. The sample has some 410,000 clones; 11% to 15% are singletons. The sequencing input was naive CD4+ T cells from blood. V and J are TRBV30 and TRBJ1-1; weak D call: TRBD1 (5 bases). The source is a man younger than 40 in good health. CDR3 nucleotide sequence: TGTGCCTGGAGGCTGCGGACACAAGCTTTCTTT. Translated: CAWRLRTQAFF.